These 26 T cell receptor beta chains share one sample of origin, sequenced in a study of early T cells in non-severe SARS-CoV-2 infection. TCRdb itself ran the 5' RACE reads through MiXCR, one entry per CDR3 protein. Of approximately 70,000 distinct CDR3 sequences listed, around 13% are singletons. Sequencing was carried out using whole blood. Every receptor here comes from an adult who was a healthcare worker with PCR-confirmed SARS-CoV-2 infection or an uninfected control (not recorded which).

There are many counts of this clonotype. The CDR3 sequence is CSASRDPYNEQFF. The DNA of the CDR3 is TGCAGTGCTAGCCGGGACCCCTACAATGAGCAGTTCTTC. The V and J genes are TRBV20-1 and TRBJ2-1; the D gene could be TRBD1 or TRBD2 (5 bases each). V was clipped by 3 bases and J by 2 bases, with 8 bases between them. The CDR3 is made up of 13 amino acids. Germline lookup yields CDR1 DFQATT and CDR2 SNEGSKA (reference sequence).

The sample holds many counts of this clonotype. J is TRBJ1-2 and V is TRBV7-9; D call uncertain. The V end lost 5 bases, the J end lost 5 bases, and 15 bases lay between the germline ends. The CDR3 extends over 14 amino acids. From germline, CDR1 is SEHNR and CDR2 FQNEAQ (reference sequence). CDR3 nucleotide sequence: TGTGCCAGCAGCCCCGCAGGAGGGAGGTATGGCTACACCTTC. Translated: CASSPAGGRYGYTF.

This clonotype has ten or more counts. The gene calls are TRBV4-1 and TRBJ2-3, with D possibly being TRBD2 (5 bases). V shed 0 bases and J shed 1 base, with 11 bases lying between them. The CDR3 is 16 residues long. Germline CDR1 reads MGHRA; CDR2 reads YSYEKL. The CDR3 DNA follows: TGCGCCAGCAGCCAAGATTGGCATAGCGGCACAGATACGCAGTATTTT. This codes for CASSQDWHSGTDTQYF.

The chain is built from TRBV11-2 and TRBJ2-2; D is unresolved. The V gene lost 3 bases and the J gene lost 7 bases, with 9 bases spanning the gap. This CDR3 contains 13 residues. Germline V gives CDR1 SGHAT, CDR2 FQNNGV. DNA for the CDR3: TGTGCCAGCAGCTTCGGAAGGAGCGGGGAGCTGTTTTTT. It encodes CASSFGRSGELFF. Filled out from reference TRBV11-2 and TRBJ2-2, the complete variable domain reads EAGVAQSPRYKIIEKRQSVAFWCNPISGHATLYWYQQILGQGPKLLIQFQNNGVVDDSQLPKDRFSAERLKGVDSTLKIQPAKLEDSAVYLCASSFGRSGELFFGEGSRLTVL.

This clonotype was counted at least ten times. The chain has TRBV20-1 and TRBJ2-1; D might be TRBD1 or TRBD2, each matching 5 bases. Deletions cut 5 bases from V and 10 bases from J, with 27 bases between. Germline lookup yields CDR1 DFQATT and CDR2 SNEGSKA (reference sequence). The CDR3 length is 16 residues. In nucleotides, the CDR3 is TGCAGTGCTCCACTACAAAGGTGGGGGAACGATTTGGAGCAGTTCTTC. Translating it yields CSAPLQRWGNDLEQFF.

This clonotype was observed at least ten times. V and J are TRBV20-1 and TRBJ2-7, with 9 bases aligning to TRBD1. The V and J ends lost 5 bases and 5 bases, in that order; junction bases with no gene match: 10. The CDR3 is 14 residues long. Looked up from germline, CDR1 is DFQATT and CDR2 is SNEGSKA (reference sequence). CDR3 sequence (DNA): TGCAGTGCTGTATCCGGGACAGGGAGGAACGAGCAGTACTTC. Translation gives CSAVSGTGRNEQYF.

Ten or more counts support this clonotype. This chain joins TRBV11-2 and TRBJ1-2; D perhaps matches TRBD1 (6 bases). Trimming removed 2 bases from V and 4 bases from J, with 17 bases in between. Germline V gene data show CDR1 as SGHAT and CDR2 as FQNNGV. CDR3 size: 16 residues. CDR3: CASSLLSGVVSYGYTF. In nucleotides, the CDR3 is TGTGCCAGCAGCTTATTGTCAGGGGTCGTTAGCTATGGCTACACCTTC.

This clonotype is a singleton in its sample. This chain links TRBV7-2 with TRBJ2-2; possibly TRBD1 or TRBD2 for D (5 bases each). Germline assignment: CDR1 SGHTA and CDR2 FQGNSA. The length of the CDR3 is 15 residues. Trimming cost V 0 bases and J 4 bases, with 9 bases left between them. CDR3 protein: CASSLAGTGTGELFF. The CDR3 coding sequence is TGTGCCAGCAGCTTAGCGGGGACGGGCACCGGGGAGCTGTTTTTT.

The chain combines TRBV7-2 with TRBJ2-7; D possibly corresponds to TRBD2 (7 bases). Germline CDR1 reads SGHTA; CDR2 reads FQGNSA. The ends were cut back, 6 bases at V and 3 bases at J, with 18 bases in the middle. This CDR3 is built from 15 residues. The CDR3 DNA follows: TGTGCCAGCAGTCCGTTAGGGGGGGTTATCTACGAGCAGTACTTC. Protein: CASSPLGGVIYEQYF.

This clonotype was counted at least ten times. The chain recombines TRBV5-1 with TRBJ2-2; D is unresolved. Per the germline V gene, CDR1 is SGHRS and CDR2 is YFSETQ. Deletions cut 1 base from V and 4 bases from J, with 8 bases between. The CDR3 has 14 residues. CDR3 amino acids: CASSLRLGTGELFF. The CDR3 DNA sequence: TGCGCCAGCAGCTTGCGGTTAGGCACCGGGGAGCTGTTTTTT.

Ten or more counts support this clonotype. The chain uses TRBV7-2 and TRBJ1-3; 9 nucleotides line up with TRBD1. The germline CDR1 and CDR2 sequences are SGHTA and FQGNSA. This CDR3 region has 15 residues. Trimming removed 5 bases from V and 3 bases from J; junction bases left unmatched: 5. CDR3 nucleotides: TGTGCCAGCAGCCCAGGGACAGGGTATGGAAACACCATATATTTT. Amino acids: CASSPGTGYGNTIYF.

This clonotype has at least ten counts. The V gene is TRBV7-2, the J gene TRBJ2-7, with 7 bases fitting TRBD1. Germline-derived CDR1 and CDR2 are SGHTA and FQGNSA. This CDR3 is 14 amino acids long. V gave up 3 bases and J gave up 3 bases; unmatched junction bases: 5. The CDR3 reads CASSFTGTDYEQYF. The CDR3 coding sequence is TGTGCCAGCAGCTTCACCGGGACAGACTACGAGCAGTACTTC.

This clonotype was observed many times. V and J are TRBV12-3 or TRBV12-4 and TRBJ1-6; D gene uncertain. Trimming stripped 7 bases from V and 10 bases from J, with 23 bases between. This CDR3 is built from 16 residues. The CDR3 region has the DNA TGTGCCAGCACCCAAGGCCCCCCAAGGATAGGGTCACCCCTCCACTTT. The encoded protein is CASTQGPPRIGSPLHF.

This clonotype was counted ten times or more. The V and J genes are TRBV29-1 and TRBJ2-3, with D hard to call. V dropped 3 bases and J dropped 6 bases, with 10 bases sitting between them. Germline V gives CDR1 SQVTM, CDR2 ANQGSEA. The CDR3 spans 12 residues. Written as DNA, the CDR3 is TGCAGCGTTGACACACGGTTGGATACGCAGTATTTT. As protein: CSVDTRLDTQYF.

V is TRBV11-3 and J is TRBJ2-5, with a possible D match to TRBD2 (5 bases). Per germline, CDR1 SGHNT and CDR2 YENEEA. The V end lost 5 bases, the J end lost 9 bases, and 13 bases lay between the germline ends. This CDR3 contains 12 residues. The CDR3 DNA sequence: TGTGCCAGCAGCGGAGGCGAGGAGGCCCAGTACTTC. As protein: CASSGGEEAQYF.

The chain is built from TRBV5-6 and TRBJ2-1, with no clear D. V was cut by 1 base and J by 9 bases, with 5 bases left in between. This CDR3 contains 11 residues. Germline loops: CDR1 SGHDT, CDR2 YYEEEE. The DNA of the CDR3 is TGTGCCAGCAGCTTGCTGGGTGAGCAGTTCTTC. Its protein is CASSLLGEQFF.

Details on this clonotype: This probably arose from a read error, given a far larger clone one base away. The rearrangement uses TRBV15 and TRBJ2-7; D uncertain. Between the trimmed V and J ends, which lost 4 bases and 7 bases, there was a span of 17 bases. There are 14 residues in the CDR3. The V gene's germline CDR1 is LNHNV and CDR2 YYDKDF (reference sequence). The CDR3 here is CATSIEPAYNEQYF. The CDR3 bases are TGTGCCACCAGCATAGAGCCCGCCTACAATGAGCAGTACTTC.

This clonotype was detected ten times or more. The chain joins TRBV7-8 to TRBJ2-5, with D perhaps being TRBD1 or TRBD2 (5 bases each). V was cut by 3 bases and J by 7 bases, with 27 bases left in between. CDR1 and CDR2 from the germline V gene are SGHVS and FQNEAQ. This CDR3 has 18 amino acids. The CDR3 DNA reads as TGTGCCAGCAGCTTGCTTGCCACGGGACGTATGAATAGGGGGACCCAGTACTTC. Its protein is CASSLLATGRMNRGTQYF. The full variable domain, its missing parts supplied by reference TRBV7-8 and TRBJ2-5, is GAGVSQSPRYKVAKRGQDVALRCDPISGHVSLFWYQQALGQGPEFLTYFQNEAQLDKSGLPSDRFFAERPEGSVSTLKIQRTQQEDSAVYLCASSLLATGRMNRGTQYFGPGTRLLVL.

In this sample, this clonotype turned up many times. This chain uses TRBV10-3 with TRBJ1-5; 9 nucleotides agree with TRBD1. This CDR3 comprises 15 residues. CDR1 and CDR2 from the germline V gene are ENHRY and SYGVKD. Trimming took 2 bases from V and 6 from J; bases not matched to a gene: 5. The DNA of the CDR3 is TGTGCCATCAGTGAGGGACAGGGGAAGCCTCAGCCCCAGCATTTT. This gives the protein CAISEGQGKPQPQHF.

This clonotype appeared many times. V is TRBV20-1 and J is TRBJ1-5; D is uncertain. Trimming pared 0 bases from V and 6 bases from J, leaving 15 bases between. The CDR3 is made up of 15 amino acids. CDR1 and CDR2 (germline): DFQATT, SNEGSKA (reference sequence). The CDR3 DNA reads as TGCAGTGCTAGAGATATCCGCCTAGTTGGTCAGCCCCAGCATTTT. Translated: CSARDIRLVGQPQHF.

This rearrangement joins TRBV15 to TRBJ2-5; no reliable D call. The germline V gene has CDR1 LNHNV and CDR2 YYDKDF (reference sequence). This CDR3 contains 13 residues. The V and J ends lost 1 base and 5 bases respectively, with 8 bases between them. CDR3 loop: CATSRAYLETQYF. CDR3 sequence (DNA): TGTGCCACCAGCAGAGCTTACCTTGAGACCCAGTACTTC. The whole variable domain, remainder taken from reference TRBV15 and TRBJ2-5, is DAMVIQNPRYQVTQFGKPVTLSCSQTLNHNVMYWYQQKSSQAPKLLFHYYDKDFNNEADTPDNFQSRRPNTSFCFLDIRSPGLGDTAMYLCATSRAYLETQYFGPGTRLLVL.

This clonotype was seen repeatedly, ten times or more. This rearrangement joins TRBV6-6 to TRBJ2-1, with no clear D. Trimming removed 3 bases at V and 10 bases at J, with 16 bases between. Germline CDR1 reads MNHNY; CDR2 reads SVGAGI (reference sequence). This CDR3 has 14 amino acids. The CDR3 DNA reads as TGTGCCAGCAGTTATCAACCGCTACGTACAGAGCAGTTCTTC. Amino acids: CASSYQPLRTEQFF.

This clonotype was seen many times. This chain uses TRBV7-8 with TRBJ2-7, with D perhaps TRBD1 (6 bases). The ends were cut back, 5 bases at V and 4 bases at J, with 15 bases in the middle. The V gene's germline CDR1 is SGHVS and CDR2 FQNEAQ. CDR3 length: 14 amino acids. DNA of the CDR3: TGTGCCAGCAGCCCCCCCTCAGGACAGTACGAGCAGTACTTC. Amino acids: CASSPPSGQYEQYF. Looking up the rest from reference TRBV7-8 and TRBJ2-7 gives the full variable domain: GAGVSQSPRYKVAKRGQDVALRCDPISGHVSLFWYQQALGQGPEFLTYFQNEAQLDKSGLPSDRFFAERPEGSVSTLKIQRTQQEDSAVYLCASSPPSGQYEQYFGPGTRLTVT.

The chain employs TRBV7-9 and TRBJ2-7; the match to TRBD1 covers 8 bases. V lost 0 bases to trimming and J lost 0 bases; unmatched junction nucleotides: 4. CDR1 and CDR2 (germline): SEHNR, FQNEAQ (reference sequence). This CDR3 is built from 16 residues. The CDR3 loop is CASSLAWDRSSYEQYF. CDR3 coding DNA: TGTGCCAGCAGCTTAGCCTGGGACAGGAGCTCCTACGAGCAGTACTTC. The full variable domain, its missing parts supplied by reference TRBV7-9 and TRBJ2-7, is DTGVSQNPRHKITKRGQNVTFRCDPISEHNRLYWYRQTLGQGPEFLTYFQNEAQLEKSRLLSDRFSAERPKGSFSTLEIQRTEQGDSAMYLCASSLAWDRSSYEQYFGPGTRLTVT.

This clonotype was observed at least ten times. The rearrangement uses TRBV7-2 and TRBJ2-3, with D perhaps matching TRBD2 (5 bases). V was pared by 1 base and J by 2 bases, with 10 bases between. Germline lookup yields CDR1 SGHTA and CDR2 FQGNSA. The CDR3 spans 15 residues. CDR3 sequence: CASSLVASFTDTQYF. CDR3 coding DNA: TGTGCCAGCAGCTTAGTGGCTAGCTTCACAGATACGCAGTATTTT.

The V gene is TRBV7-8, the J gene TRBJ2-3; 7 bases are shared with TRBD2. The V gene's germline CDR1 is SGHVS and CDR2 FQNEAQ. The CDR3 sequence is 15 residues long. V gave up 5 bases and J gave up 3 bases; unmatched junction bases: 8. CDR3: CASSRGEGRTDTQYF. The CDR3 coding sequence is TGTGCCAGCAGCCGCGGGGAGGGGAGGACAGATACGCAGTATTTT.